The source of this T cell receptor beta chain is a study of chemoradiotherapy in HPV16-positive cancers. Study outcomes and limitations: Non-HPV-specific T cells did not expand in tumors during treatment, whereas candidate HPV-specific clones and E7-related motifs did.

Using immunoSEQ multiplex PCR, the repertoire was profiled, and TCRdb retains in-frame clones only, with some absent. The data hold about 3,400 clones, with around nine tenths observed a single time. Trimming cost V 5 bases and J 0 bases; bases outside gene matches: 7. In germline, CDR1 is LGHNA, CDR2 YSLEER. This CDR3 contains 16 residues. This clone was recorded only once. Its matching antigen is unknown. The source material was blood, sampled from a patient who underwent chemoradiotherapy. The receptor comes from a human donor with HPV-associated anogenital cancer. V and J are TRBV4-3 and TRBJ2-1; 7 nucleotides line up with TRBD2. As DNA, the CDR3 is TGCGCCAGCAGCTTAACGCGGGGGAGCTCCTACAATGAGCAGTTCTTC. This encodes CASSLTRGSSYNEQFF.